This T cell receptor (beta chain) is drawn from a study of T cell responses to AZD1222 COVID-19 vaccine. Findings of the study overall: The sample set comprised mostly white British donors with more females, and clonal diversity was possibly underestimated. The study found Spike-specific TCR breadth and depth rose after two AZD1222 doses.

The germline V and J ends were trimmed by 5 bases and 1 base, with 8 bases remaining between them. The germline gives CDR1 MNHNY, CDR2 SVGAGI (reference sequence). This CDR3 region has 14 residues. About this clone itself: Its specificity is unknown.

TCRdb's copy holds only in-frame clones and misses some; the assay was immunoSEQ multiplex PCR. The sample consists of about 84,000 clones, around 84% of them appearing once. This clonotype was sampled from an adult who received the AZD1222 COVID-19 vaccine. The genes are TRBV6-6 and TRBJ2-2, with D maybe TRBD2 (5 bases). The sequences come from peripheral blood, collected 28 days after the second AZD1222 dose. The CDR3 bases are TGTGCCAGCAGTGCTACTAGGAACACCGGGGAGCTGTTTTTT. This codes for CASSATRNTGELFF.